A single sample is the source of the 28 T cell receptor beta chains below, sequenced in a study of T cell responses to AZD1222 COVID-19 vaccine. Here immunoSEQ multiplex PCR was the method, and the copy in TCRdb shows in-frame clones only, minus some. This sample has approximately 150,000 clones, with 92% found just once. The sample in question was peripheral blood, obtained 28 days after the second AZD1222 dose. The source is an adult who received the AZD1222 COVID-19 vaccine.

The CDR3 loop reads CATGASTDTQYF. In nucleotides, the CDR3 is TGTGCCACGGGGGCTAGCACAGATACGCAGTATTTT. The chain couples TRBV28 to TRBJ2-3; either TRBD1 or TRBD2 may fit D (6 bases each). The CDR3 runs to 12 residues. Germline V gene data show CDR1 as MDHEN and CDR2 as SYDVKM. Trimming pared 10 bases from V and 0 bases from J, leaving 8 bases between.

The chain uses TRBV10-2 and TRBJ2-1; 11 bases map to TRBD2. The CDR3 extends over 15 amino acids. The V and J ends lost 8 bases and 5 bases, in that order; junction bases with no gene match: 8. The germline gives CDR1 WSHSY, CDR2 SAAADI. The CDR3 region is CASVRLAGKDNEQFF. CDR3 DNA: TGCGCCAGCGTAAGACTAGCGGGGAAGGACAATGAGCAGTTCTTC.

The chain couples TRBV30 to TRBJ1-2; D might be TRBD1 (5 bases). This CDR3 is built from 13 residues. With 2 bases removed from V and 5 bases from J, the gap between germline ends came to 12 bases. The germline gives CDR1 GTSNPN, CDR2 SVGIG (reference sequence). The CDR3 reads CAWSPGTAYGYTF. The CDR3, as DNA: TGTGCCTGGAGTCCCGGGACGGCTTATGGCTACACCTTC.

This CDR3 is CATSDFWQNYGYTF. CDR3 in DNA: TGTGCCACCAGTGATTTTTGGCAGAACTATGGCTACACCTTC. The chain has TRBV24-1 and TRBJ1-2; D gene ambiguous. V dropped 1 base and J dropped 2 bases, with 7 bases sitting between them. This CDR3 region has 14 residues. CDR1 is KGHDR, CDR2 SFDVKD, per germline.

The chain combines TRBV28 with TRBJ1-2, with D tentatively TRBD1 (5 bases). Germline V gene data show CDR1 as MDHEN and CDR2 as SYDVKM. This CDR3 is built from 14 residues. V lost 7 bases and J 4 bases, leaving 16 bases between the germline ends. Written as DNA, the CDR3 is TGTGCCAGCACCGAATCCGGGGACGGCTATGGCTACACCTTC. Translating gives CASTESGDGYGYTF.

The gene calls are TRBV30 and TRBJ1-1, with 7 bases matching TRBD1. With 7 bases clipped from V and 5 bases from J, the junction kept 10 bases outside the gene matches. CDR3 length: 13 residues. CDR1 and CDR2 (germline): GTSNPN, SVGIG (reference sequence). The CDR3: CALKQGFGTEAFF. The CDR3 nucleotides read TGTGCCTTAAAACAGGGGTTTGGGACTGAAGCTTTCTTT.

The rearrangement uses TRBV27 and TRBJ2-7; possibly TRBD1 for D (6 bases). The CDR3 has 13 amino acids. Trimming stripped 5 bases from V and 6 bases from J, with 14 bases between. In germline, CDR1 is MNHEY, CDR2 SMNVEV (reference sequence). The CDR3 DNA sequence: TGTGCCAGCAGTACGAAGGAAGGGGGCGAGCAGTACTTC. Translated, it gives CASSTKEGGEQYF.

The genes are TRBV5-1 and TRBJ1-4; D is undetermined. The CDR3 is 13 amino acids. V lost 1 base, J lost 8 bases, and 9 bases lay in between. Germline V gene data show CDR1 as SGHRS and CDR2 as YFSETQ. The CDR3 coding sequence is TGCGCCAGCAGCTTGATGGGAGGGGAAAAACTGTTTTTT. Its translation is CASSLMGGEKLFF. The full variable domain, completed using reference TRBV5-1 and TRBJ1-4, is KAGVTQTPRYLIKTRGQQVTLSCSPISGHRSVSWYQQTPGQGLQFLFEYFSETQRNKGNFPGRFSGRQFSNSRSEMNVSTLELGDSALYLCASSLMGGEKLFFGSGTQLSVL.

CDR3 DNA sequence: TGTGCCAGCAGCTTCCCCCTAGCGGGAGGGCCCACCGGGGAGCTGTTTTTT. Its translation is CASSFPLAGGPTGELFF. The chain has TRBV11-3 and TRBJ2-2; 12 bases are shared with TRBD2. With V trimmed by 3 bases and J by 4 bases, 6 bases remained unmatched. Germline V gene data show CDR1 as SGHNT and CDR2 as YENEEA. This CDR3 is built from 17 residues.

The V gene is TRBV7-2, the J gene TRBJ2-2; 12 nucleotides align to TRBD1. Per germline, CDR1 SGHTA and CDR2 FQGNSA. Germline trimming cut 5 bases from V and 7 bases from J; bases unmatched to any gene: 5. This CDR3 comprises 15 residues. CDR3 sequence: CASSLGTGGFGELFF. In DNA form, the CDR3 reads TGTGCCAGCAGCCTGGGGACAGGGGGCTTCGGGGAGCTGTTTTTT.

This sequence joins TRBV12-5 and TRBJ1-2; TRBD1 is a possible D gene (6 bases). The CDR3 is 14 amino acids. Germline V gives CDR1 LGHNT, CDR2 FRNRAP. V lost 7 bases to trimming and J lost 4 bases, with 16 bases between them. The CDR3: CASVPQGGSYGYTF. Here the CDR3 DNA reads TGTGCTAGTGTCCCCCAAGGGGGGTCCTATGGCTACACCTTC.

V gene TRBV5-4 combines with J gene TRBJ1-1, with D perhaps matching TRBD1 (6 bases). CDR1 and CDR2 from the germline V gene are SGHNT and YYREEE (reference sequence). Trimming took 0 bases from V and 4 from J, leaving 13 bases between them. The CDR3 sequence is 15 residues long. The DNA of the CDR3 is TGTGCCAGCAGCTTGGACAGCCCAGGGGTCACTGAAGCTTTCTTT. Amino acids: CASSLDSPGVTEAFF.

The chain employs TRBV5-1 and TRBJ1-2, with 10 bases matching TRBD1. Per germline, CDR1 SGHRS and CDR2 YFSETQ. Trimming took 4 bases from V and 3 from J; bases not matched to a gene: 3. The CDR3 extends over 14 amino acids. The CDR3 sequence: CASSTGTGDYGYTF. CDR3 sequence (DNA): TGCGCCAGCAGCACCGGGACAGGGGACTATGGCTACACCTTC.

The chain links TRBV24-1 to TRBJ2-1, with a weak D call TRBD1 (9 bases). V was trimmed by 5 bases and J by 5 bases, leaving 15 bases between them. This CDR3 has 15 amino acids. Germline V lookup: CDR1 KGHDR, CDR2 SFDVKD. The CDR3 is CATSVAGQGNNEQFF. For the CDR3, the DNA is TGTGCCACCAGTGTAGCGGGACAGGGAAACAATGAGCAGTTCTTC.

Written as DNA, the CDR3 is TGTGCCAGCAGCGTAGAACTAGCGGGAGCCACCGGGGAGCTGTTTTTT. The encoded protein is CASSVELAGATGELFF. The chain carries TRBV9 and TRBJ2-2; 11 nucleotides match TRBD2. This CDR3 spans 16 amino acids. Germline assignment: CDR1 SGDLS and CDR2 YYNGEE. J was trimmed by 4 bases and V by 0 bases; bases with no gene match: 2.

The genes are TRBV6-5 and TRBJ2-7; 8 positions match TRBD2. The CDR3 contains 16 residues. Looked up from germline, CDR1 is MNHEY and CDR2 is SVGAGI. Germline trimming cut 1 base from V and 0 bases from J; bases unmatched to any gene: 5. As DNA, the CDR3 is TGTGCCAGCAGTTACTATGTTAGCGGGGTCTCCTACGAGCAGTACTTC. It translates to CASSYYVSGVSYEQYF.

This chain uses TRBV11-2 with TRBJ2-7; 7 bases match TRBD1. V shed 4 bases, J shed 3 bases, and the junction held 6 bases outside the gene matches. CDR1 is SGHAT and CDR2 is FQNNGV in the germline V gene. The CDR3 has 14 residues. The CDR3 region has the DNA TGTGCCAGCAGCTCACAGGGGTTTAACTACGAGCAGTACTTC. This gives the protein CASSSQGFNYEQYF.

V and J are TRBV9 and TRBJ2-7; 8 nucleotides line up with TRBD1. V dropped 2 bases and J dropped 4; count of bases not matched to a gene: 5. The CDR3 consists of 14 residues. CDR1 and CDR2 from the germline V gene are SGDLS and YYNGEE. The CDR3 spells CASSVGQGTYEQYF. The CDR3 nucleotides are TGTGCCAGCAGCGTTGGACAGGGAACGTACGAGCAGTACTTC.

The chain combines TRBV6-1 with TRBJ1-2, with D perhaps TRBD1 (6 bases). Germline values: CDR1 MNHNS, CDR2 SASEGT. This CDR3 comprises 17 residues. Trimming left V 0 bases short and J 0 bases short, with 14 bases between. The CDR3 bases are TGTGCCAGCAGTGAAGCGCGTAGGACAGCCTCTAACTATGGCTACACCTTC. Encoded protein: CASSEARRTASNYGYTF.

This clone showed up just once. V is TRBV9 and J is TRBJ1-1, with D uncertain. V lost 0 bases and J 0 bases, leaving 6 bases between the germline ends. This CDR3 is 14 amino acids long. CDR1 and CDR2 (germline): SGDLS, YYNGEE. The CDR3 sequence: CASSVAGMNTEAFF. CDR3 coding DNA: TGTGCCAGCAGCGTAGCAGGTATGAACACTGAAGCTTTCTTT.

The chain has TRBV7-2 and TRBJ1-1; unclear D gene. The V and J ends lost 6 bases and 2 bases respectively, with 4 bases between them. This CDR3 is 11 amino acids long. Germline V gives CDR1 SGHTA, CDR2 FQGNSA. The CDR3 here is CASRGNTEAFF. Written as DNA, the CDR3 is TGTGCCAGCAGAGGTAACACTGAAGCTTTCTTT.

The rearrangement uses TRBV5-1 and TRBJ2-2; 7 bases line up with TRBD1. Germline-derived CDR1 and CDR2 are SGHRS and YFSETQ. V trimming: 5 bases; J trimming: 7 bases; junction bases outside the gene matches: 8. The CDR3 extends over 14 amino acids. The CDR3 sequence: CASSTGDYSGELFF. CDR3 sequence (DNA): TGCGCCAGCAGTACAGGGGATTACAGCGGGGAGCTGTTTTTT. The full variable domain, in which reference TRBV5-1 and TRBJ2-2 provide the parts outside the CDR3, is KAGVTQTPRYLIKTRGQQVTLSCSPISGHRSVSWYQQTPGQGLQFLFEYFSETQRNKGNFPGRFSGRQFSNSRSEMNVSTLELGDSALYLCASSTGDYSGELFFGEGSRLTVL.

The rearrangement links TRBV11-3 to TRBJ2-3, with 8 bases fitting TRBD1. J gave up 0 bases and V 1 base, and 6 bases lay outside the gene matches. Germline assignment: CDR1 SGHNT and CDR2 YENEEA. This CDR3 has 17 residues. CDR3 DNA sequence: TGTGCCAGCAGCTTAGGATCGACAGGGGAGAGCACAGATACGCAGTATTTT. Protein: CASSLGSTGESTDTQYF.

The CDR3 DNA follows: TGCAGCGTGGTCGGAGAGAAAGGGTTGACGAACACTGAAGCTTTCTTT. This translates into CSVVGEKGLTNTEAFF. V is TRBV29-1 and J is TRBJ1-1; D gene ambiguous. CDR1 is SQVTM and CDR2 is ANQGSEA in the germline V gene. The V end lost 6 bases, the J end lost 1 base, and 21 bases lay between the germline ends. The CDR3 has 16 amino acids.

V is TRBV28 and J is TRBJ1-3, with D tentatively TRBD1 (5 bases). V lost 7 bases and J lost 0, with 13 bases in between. The CDR3 consists of 15 residues. Germline V gene lookup returns CDR1 MDHEN and CDR2 SYDVKM. CDR3 coding DNA: TGTGCCAGCAAATTTACAGGCAACTCTGGAAACACCATATATTTT. This codes for CASKFTGNSGNTIYF.

The chain has TRBV9 and TRBJ2-3; 7 bases match TRBD2. Germline V gene data show CDR1 as SGDLS and CDR2 as YYNGEE. V trimming: 0 bases; J trimming: 4 bases; junction bases outside the gene matches: 8. The CDR3 length is 16 residues. This CDR3 is CASSVGRAGEADTQYF. The CDR3 DNA follows: TGTGCCAGCAGCGTAGGGAGGGCGGGAGAGGCAGATACGCAGTATTTT.

The genes are TRBV6-2 or TRBV6-3 and TRBJ1-5; 7 nucleotides match TRBD1. Losses at the gene ends were 2 bases for V and 1 base for J; bases not matched to a gene: 8. The CDR3 is made up of 17 amino acids. Germline values: CDR1 MNHEY, CDR2 SVGEGT. CDR3: CASSYIPQTGSNQPQHF. For the CDR3, the DNA is TGTGCCAGCAGTTACATCCCCCAGACAGGGAGCAATCAGCCCCAGCATTTT.

The rearrangement links TRBV7-2 to TRBJ2-3; 11 positions agree with TRBD2. The ends lost 8 bases at V and 0 bases at J; junction bases unmatched: 13. Looked up from germline, CDR1 is SGHTA and CDR2 is FQGNSA. This CDR3 spans 18 amino acids. CDR3: CASRGPSGRILSTDTQYF. CDR3 bases: TGTGCCAGCCGGGGGCCTAGCGGGAGGATTCTAAGCACAGATACGCAGTATTTT.